This T cell receptor (beta chain) was identified in a study of T cell responses to AZD1222 COVID-19 vaccine. Comment on this clone: The antigen remains undetermined.

Repertoires were generated with immunoSEQ multiplex PCR, while TCRdb's copy carries only in-frame clones and drops some. The sample lists about 150,000 clones; just over 90% were seen once. V was pared by 3 bases and J by 4 bases, with 9 bases of the junction left unmatched. The germline gives CDR1 DFQATT, CDR2 SNEGSKA (reference sequence). This CDR3 comprises 15 residues. The study's findings and limits: Repertoires were obtained only post-peak T cell response.

The TCR sequence derives from an adult in good health. This specimen was peripheral blood, taken on day 0 of AZD1222 vaccination. The chain uses TRBV20-1 and TRBJ2-7; 10 nucleotides align to TRBD1. The CDR3, as DNA: TGCAGTGCTAGTCCGCGTGGACAGGGGGAGTACGAGCAGTACTTC. Protein: CSASPRGQGEYEQYF.